This T cell receptor beta chain originates from a study of long-term antiretroviral therapy in people with HIV. V shed 4 bases, J shed 8 bases, and the junction held 8 bases outside the gene matches. The CDR3 spans 15 residues. The germline V gene encodes CDR1 MGHRA and CDR2 YSYEKL. Every HIV-positive participant received treatment in the United States. Version v3.0 of the immunoSEQ assay ran at survey level. Only in-frame clones appear in the TCRdb table, and some are missing; sequencing was by immunoSEQ multiplex PCR. The sample has fewer than 35,000 clones; approximately 78% are singletons. Sequences were derived from unsorted PBMCs, sampled 2.9 years after starting antiretroviral therapy. The origin of this receptor is a man aged 45-60 years with HIV. V and J are TRBV4-1 and TRBJ2-1; 10 bases match TRBD2. The CDR3 loop is CASSPLAGSGDEQFF. The CDR3 coding sequence is TGCGCCAGCAGCCCACTAGCGGGGTCCGGGGATGAGCAGTTCTTC.